This T cell receptor beta chain was retrieved from a study of T-cell reconstitution after alpha-beta-depleted transplantation in children. This clonotype showed up just a few times. The CDR3 is made up of 17 amino acids. Germline V gene sequence: CDR1 LGHNA, CDR2 YSLEER. V lost 1 base to trimming and J lost 0 bases; unmatched junction nucleotides: 6. The authors prepared the TCRbeta library with unique molecular identifiers. TCRdb re-derived calls from the PCR reads in MiXCR, one entry per CDR3 protein. The repertoire holds approximately 490,000 distinct CDR3 sequences, roughly an eighth seen once, with about 5.4% in the top ten.

This chain connects TRBV4-3 to TRBJ1-5; 7 bases are a match to TRBD1. The material was PBMCs from the stem cell graft donor, obtained from the stem cell graft. The receptor was isolated from a human donor who donated a stem cell graft to a child with combined immunodeficiency. CDR3 residues: CASSQGTGSNSNQPQHF. In DNA form, the CDR3 reads TGCGCCAGCAGCCAAGGGACAGGAAGCAATAGCAATCAGCCCCAGCATTTT.